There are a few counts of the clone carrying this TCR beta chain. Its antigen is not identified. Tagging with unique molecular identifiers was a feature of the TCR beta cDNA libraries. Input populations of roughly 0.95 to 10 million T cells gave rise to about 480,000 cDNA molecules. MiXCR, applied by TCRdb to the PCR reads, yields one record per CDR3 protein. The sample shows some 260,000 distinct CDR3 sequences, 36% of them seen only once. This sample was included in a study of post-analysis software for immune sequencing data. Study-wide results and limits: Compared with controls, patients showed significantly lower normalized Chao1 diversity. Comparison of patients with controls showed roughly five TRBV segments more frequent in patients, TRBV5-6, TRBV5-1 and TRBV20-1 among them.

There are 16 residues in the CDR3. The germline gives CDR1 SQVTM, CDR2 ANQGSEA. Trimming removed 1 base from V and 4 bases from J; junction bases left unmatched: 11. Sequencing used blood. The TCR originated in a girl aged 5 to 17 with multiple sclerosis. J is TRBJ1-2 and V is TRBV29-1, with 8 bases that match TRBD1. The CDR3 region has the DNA TGCAGCGTTGAAGTTTTGGGGACAGGCATCCCCTATGGCTACACCTTC. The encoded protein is CSVEVLGTGIPYGYTF.